This T cell receptor beta chain was captured by sequencing in a study of shared clonotypes between healthy human individuals. Study-wide results and caveats: In the sorted subsets, rarefaction showed sequencing was incomplete despite large depth. Non-shared clonotypes were found to have lower generation probabilities than the clonotypes that were shared by all four of the sorted-subset donors.

Method: immunoSEQ multiplex PCR; TCRdb's copy keeps in-frame clones and lacks some. The sample has 2.3 million or so clones; 80% to 95% are singletons. The CDR3 contains 14 residues. With 9 bases clipped from V and 6 bases from J, the junction kept 11 bases outside the gene matches. CDR1 is WNHNN, CDR2 SYGVQD, per germline (reference sequence). On this clone: What it binds is unknown.

The specimen was naive CD4+ T cells from PBMCs. The sample's subset: CD45RA+ positively selected. V usage is TRBV10-1 and J usage is TRBJ2-1, with TRBD2 matching 7 bases. The clonotype comes from a man aged 18 to 30 in good health. Some clones in this sample may be carry-over from other donors' samples. The CDR3: CARIGLGGLNEQFF. In DNA, the CDR3 is TGCGCCAGAATAGGACTAGGAGGGCTCAATGAGCAGTTCTTC.